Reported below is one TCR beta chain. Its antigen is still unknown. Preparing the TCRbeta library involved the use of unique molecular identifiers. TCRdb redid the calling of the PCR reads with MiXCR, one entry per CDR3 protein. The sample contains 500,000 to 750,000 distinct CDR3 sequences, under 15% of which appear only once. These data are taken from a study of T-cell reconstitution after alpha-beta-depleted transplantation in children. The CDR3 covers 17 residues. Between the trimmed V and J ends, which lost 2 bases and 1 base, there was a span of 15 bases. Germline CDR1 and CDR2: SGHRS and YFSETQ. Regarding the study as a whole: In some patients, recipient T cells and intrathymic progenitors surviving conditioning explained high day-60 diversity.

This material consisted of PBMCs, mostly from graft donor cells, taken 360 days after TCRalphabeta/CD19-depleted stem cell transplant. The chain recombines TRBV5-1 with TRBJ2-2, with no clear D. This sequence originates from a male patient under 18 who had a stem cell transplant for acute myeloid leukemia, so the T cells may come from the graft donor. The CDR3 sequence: CASSLDTPPKNTGELFF. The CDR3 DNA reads TGCGCCAGCAGCTTAGATACCCCCCCGAAGAACACCGGGGAGCTGTTTTTT.